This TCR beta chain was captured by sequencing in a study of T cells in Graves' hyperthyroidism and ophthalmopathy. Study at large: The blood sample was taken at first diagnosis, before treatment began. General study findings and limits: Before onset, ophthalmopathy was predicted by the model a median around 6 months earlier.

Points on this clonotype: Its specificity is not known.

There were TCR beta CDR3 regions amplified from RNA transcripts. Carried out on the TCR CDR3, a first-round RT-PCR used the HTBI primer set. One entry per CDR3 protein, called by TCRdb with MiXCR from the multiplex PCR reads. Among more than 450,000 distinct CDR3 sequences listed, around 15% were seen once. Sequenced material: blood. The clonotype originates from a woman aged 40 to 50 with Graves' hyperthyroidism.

The chain's CDR3 is CASRSGTSGGGEQFF. Here the CDR3 DNA reads TGTGCCAGCAGATCAGGGACTAGCGGGGGAGGAGAGCAGTTCTTC. The rearrangement joins TRBV28 to TRBJ2-1; TRBD2 matches at 14 bases. CDR3 length: 15 residues. From germline, CDR1 is MDHEN and CDR2 SYDVKM. Germline trimming cut 6 bases from V and 10 bases from J; bases unmatched to any gene: 8.